A single sample is the source of the 26 T cell receptor beta chains below, sequenced in a study of blood T cells in healthy people across ages. The authors ran a second PCR of 7 to 11 cycles using a sample-barcoded 5' primer and a J-beta primer mix. From the 5' RACE reads, TCRdb called clonotypes with MiXCR, one entry per CDR3 protein. The profile shows 780,000 or so distinct CDR3 sequences, around 25% of them singletons. These sequences were also reported in another study, on T cells of mothers and their children.

The sample was blood. Receptors were obtained from a boy between 10 and 17 years old in good health.

This chain links TRBV7-2 with TRBJ2-3; 15 nucleotides match TRBD2. J gave up 3 bases and V 5 bases, and 6 bases lay outside the gene matches. In germline, CDR1 is SGHTA, CDR2 FQGNSA. This CDR3 is 17 amino acids long. CDR3 sequence reads: CASSKGLAGGITDTQYF. CDR3 nucleotide sequence: TGTGCCAGCAGCAAGGGACTAGCGGGGGGCATAACAGATACGCAGTATTTT.

V gene TRBV19 combines with J gene TRBJ2-6, with TRBD1 identical over 8 bases. Trimming at V came to 5 bases and at J to 2 bases, leaving 2 bases not matched to a gene. The CDR3 extends over 15 amino acids. Germline V lookup: CDR1 LNHDA, CDR2 SQIVND (reference sequence). CDR3 sequence (DNA): TGTGCCAGTAGTGCAGGGGGCGCTGGGGCCAACGTCCTGACTTTC. The encoded protein is CASSAGGAGANVLTF.

The gene calls are TRBV18 and TRBJ2-5; D is unresolved. Germline V CDR1 and CDR2: KGHSH, LQKENI. V was cut by 3 bases and J by 1 base, with 6 bases left in between. There are 13 residues in the CDR3. The CDR3 coding sequence is TGTGCCAGCTCACCGACAATCCAAGAGACCCAGTACTTC. Its protein is CASSPTIQETQYF.

The rearrangement joins TRBV5-1 to TRBJ1-3, with D unresolved. Germline-derived CDR1 and CDR2 are SGHRS and YFSETQ. The CDR3 covers 16 residues. The V end was cut by 0 bases, the J end by 0 bases, with 10 bases between. The DNA for the CDR3 is TGCGCCAGCAGCTTGGCCGGGGTCGCCTCTGGAAACACCATATATTTT. Amino acids: CASSLAGVASGNTIYF.

This chain uses TRBV12-3 or TRBV12-4 with TRBJ1-4; D might be TRBD1 (6 bases). The V end was cut by 5 bases, the J end by 16 bases, with 14 bases between. The CDR3 contains 11 residues. The CDR3 coding sequence is TGTGCCAGCAGTGCCCGGGGGCGACAGTTTTTT. Translating gives CASSARGRQFF.

The CDR3 DNA sequence: TGTGCCAGCAGCGCTGACAGGCTGAACTATGGCTACACCTTC. It is translated as CASSADRLNYGYTF. This chain connects TRBV2 to TRBJ1-2; D possibly corresponds to TRBD1 (6 bases). The germline gives CDR1 SNHLY, CDR2 FYNNEI. V was cut by 6 bases and J by 2 bases, with 13 bases left in between. The CDR3 is 14 residues long.

This clonotype was counted only a few times. CDR3 sequence reads: CASSKVASGDYEQYF. The CDR3 DNA follows: TGTGCCAGCAGCAAAGTTGCTAGCGGGGACTACGAGCAGTACTTC. This chain links TRBV21-1 with TRBJ2-5; the table gives TRBD2 as D, unverified against the DNA. The DNA end favors TRBJ2-7, so the J call may be wrong. TRBV21-1 is flagged as a pseudogene. The length of the CDR3 is 15 residues.

A few counts support this clonotype. This chain joins TRBV20-1 and TRBJ2-1; no definite D call. The V gene's germline CDR1 is DFQATT and CDR2 SNEGSKA (reference sequence). CDR3 length: 15 amino acids. V was clipped by 1 base and J by 4 bases, with 14 bases between them. The chain's CDR3 is CSARGWVQTYNEQFF. The CDR3 DNA is TGCAGTGCTAGAGGGTGGGTTCAGACATACAATGAGCAGTTCTTC.

The chain couples TRBV20-1 to TRBJ2-2, with 8 positions matching TRBD1. Germline V gene sequence: CDR1 DFQATT, CDR2 SNEGSKA (reference sequence). V shed 6 bases and J 5 bases; nucleotides not matched to a gene: 8. This CDR3 contains 14 residues. The CDR3 DNA sequence: TGCAGTGCACCCGGACAGGGACGGACCGGGGAGCTGTTTTTT. Protein product: CSAPGQGRTGELFF.

The V and J genes are TRBV4-2 and TRBJ2-1, with 10 nucleotides matching TRBD1. This CDR3 contains 13 residues. From germline, CDR1 is LGHNA and CDR2 YNFKEQ. V lost 8 bases to trimming and J lost 8 bases; unmatched junction nucleotides: 6. The DNA of the CDR3 is TGTGCCAGCTTAGGACAGGGGGTCCATGAGCAGTTCTTC. Translating gives CASLGQGVHEQFF.

This clonotype was seen more than once but under ten times. The V and J genes are TRBV29-1 and TRBJ1-2; a possible D gene is TRBD1 (6 bases). Germline V gene lookup returns CDR1 SQVTM and CDR2 ANQGSEA. The CDR3 runs 13 residues. V lost 7 bases and J lost 4, with 16 bases in between. The CDR3 is CSATTDRTYGYTF. DNA of the CDR3: TGCAGCGCTACAACTGACAGGACCTATGGCTACACCTTC.

This clonotype was observed a few times. This chain links TRBV5-1 with TRBJ2-3; the D call may be TRBD1 or TRBD2 (5 bases each). CDR3 size: 14 residues. V lost 4 bases to trimming and J lost 2 bases, with 11 bases between them. Germline CDR1 SGHRS, CDR2 YFSETQ. In nucleotides, the CDR3 is TGCGCCAGCAGCAGGGACGGAAACACAGATACGCAGTATTTT. Translating it yields CASSRDGNTDTQYF.

In this sample, this clonotype turned up a few times. This chain links TRBV7-9 with TRBJ2-3; unclear D gene. The V gene's germline CDR1 is SEHNR and CDR2 FQNEAQ (reference sequence). This CDR3 is 15 amino acids long. V lost 1 base and J lost 2, with 10 bases in between. The CDR3 coding sequence is TGTGCCAGCAGCTTAGTAGGCCCGGACACAGATACGCAGTATTTT. This codes for CASSLVGPDTDTQYF.

This clonotype was picked up a small number of times. Given the absence of the conserved phenylalanine or tryptophan at the CDR3 end, a read error is likely. This sequence joins TRBV4-1 and TRBJ2-3, with 9 nucleotides matching TRBD2. The CDR3 has 19 residues. Germline CDR1 and CDR2: MGHRA and YSYEKL. Trimming took 1 base from V and 5 from J; bases not matched to a gene: 16. The CDR3 coding sequence is TGCGCCAGCAGCCAAGTCACCCCGTTAGCGGGGGCTAGCGAAGATACGCAGTATCTT. The encoded protein is CASSQVTPLAGASEDTQYL.

The V call is TRBV29-1, the J call TRBJ2-3; D remains unclear. Germline-derived CDR1 and CDR2 are SQVTM and ANQGSEA. This CDR3 is built from 12 residues. V dropped 4 bases and J dropped 2 bases, with 7 bases sitting between them. Here the CDR3 DNA reads TGCAGCGTTGCCGCTACCACAGATACGCAGTATTTT. Translating gives CSVAATTDTQYF.

CDR3 region: CASSYTGSEQPQHF. The DNA for the CDR3 is TGTGCCAGCAGTTACACAGGATCGGAACAGCCCCAGCATTTT. The V gene is TRBV6-2 or TRBV6-3, the J gene TRBJ1-5, with D maybe TRBD1 (5 bases). The germline V gene encodes CDR1 MNHEY and CDR2 SVGEGT. The CDR3 totals 14 residues. The V gene lost 2 bases and the J gene lost 7 bases, with 12 bases spanning the gap.

V is TRBV21-1 and J is TRBJ1-2. TRBV21-1 is a listed pseudogene. The CDR3 runs to 14 residues. CDR3 nucleotides: TGTGCCAGCAGGGCGACGGTTCCTAACTATGGCTACACCTTC. Its protein product is CASRATVPNYGYTF.

This clonotype has more than one count but fewer than ten. V and J are TRBV3-1 and TRBJ2-5; D is uncertain. The end of the DNA aligns better with TRBJ2-7, so the J call may be wrong. Germline V CDR1 and CDR2: LGHDT, YNNKEL (reference sequence). The CDR3 is 14 residues long. CDR3 loop: CASSRSRTLYEQYF. The CDR3 coding sequence is TGTGCCAGCAGCCGGTCCAGAACTCTATACGAGCAGTACTTC.

The CDR3, as DNA: TGTGCCAGTAGTCATACAGGGGGCGGCACTGAAGCTTTCTTT. This codes for CASSHTGGGTEAFF. The chain joins TRBV19 to TRBJ1-1; 9 bases agree with TRBD1. V lost 5 bases to trimming and J lost 4 bases; unmatched junction nucleotides: 5. The CDR3 has 14 amino acids. Germline CDR1 and CDR2: LNHDA and SQIVND (reference sequence).

The genes are TRBV4-3 and TRBJ2-7; D unclear. Germline lookup yields CDR1 LGHNA and CDR2 YSLEER. V was shortened by 0 bases and J by 1 base, with 7 bases between the two germline ends. CDR3 length: 14 residues. CDR3 protein: CASSQDLLSYEQYF. The CDR3 DNA reads as TGCGCCAGCAGCCAAGATCTCCTTTCCTACGAGCAGTACTTC.

This clonotype was recorded a few times. CDR3 DNA sequence: TGCAGTGCTCGCCGGACTAGCGGGAGGAACGAGCAGTACTTC. It codes for CSARRTSGRNEQYF. The rearrangement links TRBV20-1 to TRBJ2-7, with 14 nucleotides matching TRBD2. Germline V gene sequence: CDR1 DFQATT, CDR2 SNEGSKA (reference sequence). The CDR3 is made up of 14 amino acids. J was trimmed by 5 bases and V by 5 bases; bases with no gene match: 5.

The V and J genes are TRBV28 and TRBJ2-1; 11 positions match TRBD2. The last part of the DNA fits TRBJ2-7 better; the J call may be wrong. The CDR3 is 14 amino acids. Per the germline V gene, CDR1 is MDHEN and CDR2 is SYDVKM. The CDR3, as DNA: TGTGCTACAATAGCGGGGGGGTCCTCCTACGAGCAGTACTTC. Translated, it gives CATIAGGSSYEQYF.

This chain uses TRBV20-1 with TRBJ2-4, with TRBD1 matching over 11 bases. CDR3 size: 14 residues. V was clipped by 5 bases and J by 9 bases; unmatched bases: 9. Germline assignment: CDR1 DFQATT and CDR2 SNEGSKA (reference sequence). The CDR3 reads CSARDRGSYGIQYF. CDR3 coding DNA: TGCAGTGCTCGGGACAGGGGGTCGTACGGCATTCAGTACTTC.

The table lists this clonotype with a few counts. The chain couples TRBV20-1 to TRBJ2-5; TRBD1 is a possible D gene (6 bases). The J call is doubtful: the DNA matches TRBJ2-7 better. This CDR3 comprises 15 residues. Germline V lookup: CDR1 DFQATT, CDR2 SNEGSKA (reference sequence). CDR3 loop: CSARDPTGSSYEQYF. CDR3 nucleotides: TGCAGTGCTAGAGATCCCACAGGGAGTAGCTACGAGCAGTACTTC.

In its sample, this clonotype was seen a few times. The gene calls are TRBV6-1 and TRBJ1-3; TRBD1 matches at 7 bases. This CDR3 is 16 amino acids long. Per the germline V gene, CDR1 is MNHNS and CDR2 is SASEGT. V dropped 6 bases and J dropped 0; count of bases not matched to a gene: 8. CDR3 nucleotide sequence: TGTGCCAGCAGCCCTCTACAGGGGCACTCTGGAAACACCATATATTTT. Residues: CASSPLQGHSGNTIYF.

This chain links TRBV20-1 with TRBJ2-7, with D possibly TRBD2 on 5 matching bases. Deletions cut 0 bases from V and 1 base from J, with 13 bases between. CDR1 DFQATT and CDR2 SNEGSKA come from the germline V gene (reference sequence). The CDR3 loop spans 15 amino acids. DNA for the CDR3: TGCAGTGCTAGAGATAAAACTAGTTATTCCTACGAGCAGTACTTC. Translation: CSARDKTSYSYEQYF.